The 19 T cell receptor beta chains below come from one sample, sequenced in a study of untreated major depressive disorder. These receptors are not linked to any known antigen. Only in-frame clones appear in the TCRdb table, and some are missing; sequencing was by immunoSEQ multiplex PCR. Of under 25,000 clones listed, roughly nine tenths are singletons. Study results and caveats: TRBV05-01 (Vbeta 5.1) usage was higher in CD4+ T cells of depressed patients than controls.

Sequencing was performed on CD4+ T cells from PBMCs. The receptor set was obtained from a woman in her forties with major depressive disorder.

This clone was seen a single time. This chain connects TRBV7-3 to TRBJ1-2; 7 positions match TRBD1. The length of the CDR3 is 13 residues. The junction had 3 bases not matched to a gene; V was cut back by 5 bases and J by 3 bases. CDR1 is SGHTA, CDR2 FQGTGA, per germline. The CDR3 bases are TGTGCCAGCAGCGCCGGGACAGACTATGGCTACACCTTC. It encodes CASSAGTDYGYTF. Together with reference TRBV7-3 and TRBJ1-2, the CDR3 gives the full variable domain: GAGVSQTPSNKVTEKGKYVELRCDPISGHTALYWYRQSLGQGPEFLIYFQGTGAADDSGLPNDRFFAVRPEGSVSTLKIQRTERGDSAVYLCASSAGTDYGYTFGSGTRLTVV.

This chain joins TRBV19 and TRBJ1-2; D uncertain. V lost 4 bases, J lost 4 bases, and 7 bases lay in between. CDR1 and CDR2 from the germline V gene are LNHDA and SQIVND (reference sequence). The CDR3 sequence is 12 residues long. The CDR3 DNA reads TGTGCCAGTAGTAGGCGGAGCTATGGCTACACCTTC. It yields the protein CASSRRSYGYTF.

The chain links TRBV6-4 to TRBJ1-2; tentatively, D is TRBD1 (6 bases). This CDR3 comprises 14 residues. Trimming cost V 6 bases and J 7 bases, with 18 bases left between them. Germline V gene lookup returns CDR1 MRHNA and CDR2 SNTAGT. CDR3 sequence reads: CASRLDSGASGYTF. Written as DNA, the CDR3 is TGTGCCAGCAGACTCGACTCGGGGGCGAGTGGCTACACCTTC.

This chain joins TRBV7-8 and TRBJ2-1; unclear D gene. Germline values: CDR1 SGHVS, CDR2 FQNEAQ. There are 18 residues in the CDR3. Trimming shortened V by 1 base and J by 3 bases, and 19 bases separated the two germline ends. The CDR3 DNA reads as TGTGCCAGCAGCTTAGGAGGCCTAACAACAGATATCTACAATGAGCAGTTCTTC. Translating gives CASSLGGLTTDIYNEQFF.

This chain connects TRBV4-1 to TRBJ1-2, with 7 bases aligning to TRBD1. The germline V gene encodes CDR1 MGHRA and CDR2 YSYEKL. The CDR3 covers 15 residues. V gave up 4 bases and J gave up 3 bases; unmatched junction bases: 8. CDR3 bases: TGCGCCAGCAGCCGAGGGACCGGACAGGACTATGGCTACACCTTC. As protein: CASSRGTGQDYGYTF.

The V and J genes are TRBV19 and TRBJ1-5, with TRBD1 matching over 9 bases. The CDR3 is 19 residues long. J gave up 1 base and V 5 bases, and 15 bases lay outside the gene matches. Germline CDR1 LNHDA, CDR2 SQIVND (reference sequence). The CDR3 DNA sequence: TGTGCCAGTAGTTCACCCTACAGGGGGCCTATAAGAAGCAATCAGCCCCAGCATTTT. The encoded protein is CASSSPYRGPIRSNQPQHF.

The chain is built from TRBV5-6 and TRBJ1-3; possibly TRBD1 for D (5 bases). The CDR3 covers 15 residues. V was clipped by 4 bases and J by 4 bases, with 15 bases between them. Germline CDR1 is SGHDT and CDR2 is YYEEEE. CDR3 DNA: TGTGCCAGCAGCATCCCCAGGGCTTTGGGAAACACCATATATTTT. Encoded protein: CASSIPRALGNTIYF.

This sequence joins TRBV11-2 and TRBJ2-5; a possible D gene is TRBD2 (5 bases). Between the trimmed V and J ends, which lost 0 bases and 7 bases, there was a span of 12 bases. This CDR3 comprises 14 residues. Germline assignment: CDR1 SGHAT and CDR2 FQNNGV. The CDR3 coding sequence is TGTGCCAGCAGCTTAGATACTAGTGGAGGGACCCAGTACTTC. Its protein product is CASSLDTSGGTQYF.

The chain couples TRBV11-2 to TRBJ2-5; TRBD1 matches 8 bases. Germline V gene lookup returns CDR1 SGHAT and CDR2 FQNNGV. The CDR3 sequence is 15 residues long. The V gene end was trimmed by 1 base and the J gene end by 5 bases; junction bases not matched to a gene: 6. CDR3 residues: CASSLGGQGWETQYF. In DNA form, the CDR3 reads TGTGCCAGCAGCTTAGGTGGACAGGGCTGGGAGACCCAGTACTTC. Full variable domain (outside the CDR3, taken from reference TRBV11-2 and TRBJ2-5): EAGVAQSPRYKIIEKRQSVAFWCNPISGHATLYWYQQILGQGPKLLIQFQNNGVVDDSQLPKDRFSAERLKGVDSTLKIQPAKLEDSAVYLCASSLGGQGWETQYFGPGTRLLVL.

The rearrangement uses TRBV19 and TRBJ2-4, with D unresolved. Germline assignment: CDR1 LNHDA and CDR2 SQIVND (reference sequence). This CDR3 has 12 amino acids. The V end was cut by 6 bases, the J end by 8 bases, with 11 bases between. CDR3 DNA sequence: TGTGCCAGTAGCTCCGGGTGGGACATTCAGTACTTC. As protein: CASSSGWDIQYF.

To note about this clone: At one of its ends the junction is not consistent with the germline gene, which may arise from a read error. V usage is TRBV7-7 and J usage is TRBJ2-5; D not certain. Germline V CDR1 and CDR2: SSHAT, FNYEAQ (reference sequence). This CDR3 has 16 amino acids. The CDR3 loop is CASSLGRTVRGETQYF. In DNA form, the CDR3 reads TGTGCTAGCAGCTTAGGGCGGACGGTGAGAGGAGAGACCCAGTACTTC.

CDR3 protein: CASSKRRGLGSNQPQHF. The CDR3 coding sequence is TGTGCCAGCAGTAAGAGGAGGGGACTGGGAAGCAATCAGCCCCAGCATTTT. The V call is TRBV27, the J call TRBJ1-5; D possibly corresponds to TRBD1 (5 bases). V gave up 5 bases and J gave up 1 base, with 18 bases separating them. Germline V lookup: CDR1 MNHEY, CDR2 SMNVEV (reference sequence). CDR3 size: 17 residues.

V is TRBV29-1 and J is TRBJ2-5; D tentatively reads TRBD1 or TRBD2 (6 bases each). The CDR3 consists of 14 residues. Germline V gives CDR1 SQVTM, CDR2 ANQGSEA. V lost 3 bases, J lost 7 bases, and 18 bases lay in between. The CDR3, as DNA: TGCAGCGTTGAGCGGGACCGGGGGCGGGGGACCCAGTACTTC. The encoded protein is CSVERDRGRGTQYF.

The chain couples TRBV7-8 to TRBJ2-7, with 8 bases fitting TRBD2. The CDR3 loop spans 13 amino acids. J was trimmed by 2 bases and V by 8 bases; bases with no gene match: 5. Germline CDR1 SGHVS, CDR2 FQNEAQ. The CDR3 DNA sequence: TGTGCCAGCTCCCGGGGGGGGCCCTACGAGCAGTACGTC. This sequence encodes CASSRGGPYEQYV.

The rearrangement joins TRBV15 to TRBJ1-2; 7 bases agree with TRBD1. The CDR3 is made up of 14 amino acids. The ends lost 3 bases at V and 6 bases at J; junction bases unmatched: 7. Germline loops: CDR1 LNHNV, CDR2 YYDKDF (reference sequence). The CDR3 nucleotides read TGTGCCACCAGCAGGGACAGGTACTCGGATGGCTACACCTTC. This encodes CATSRDRYSDGYTF.

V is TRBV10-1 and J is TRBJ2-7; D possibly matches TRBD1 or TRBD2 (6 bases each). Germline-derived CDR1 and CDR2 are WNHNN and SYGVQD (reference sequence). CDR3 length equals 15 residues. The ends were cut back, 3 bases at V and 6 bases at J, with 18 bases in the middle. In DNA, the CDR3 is TGCGCCAGCAGTGAAAAAATGGAACAGGGAGGCGAGCAGTACTTC. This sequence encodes CASSEKMEQGGEQYF.

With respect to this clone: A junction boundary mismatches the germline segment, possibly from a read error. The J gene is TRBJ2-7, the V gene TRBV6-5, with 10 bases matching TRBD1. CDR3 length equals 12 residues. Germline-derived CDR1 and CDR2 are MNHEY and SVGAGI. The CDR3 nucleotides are TGTGCCAGCAGCCGAACGACAGGGGGCGCTGAATTC. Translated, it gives CASSRTTGGAEF.

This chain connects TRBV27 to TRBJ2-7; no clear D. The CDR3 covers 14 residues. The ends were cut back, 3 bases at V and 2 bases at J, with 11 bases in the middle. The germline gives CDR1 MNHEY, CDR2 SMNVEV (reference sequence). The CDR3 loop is CASSLRPNTYEQYF. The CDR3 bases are TGTGCCAGCAGTTTGCGACCAAATACCTACGAGCAGTACTTC.

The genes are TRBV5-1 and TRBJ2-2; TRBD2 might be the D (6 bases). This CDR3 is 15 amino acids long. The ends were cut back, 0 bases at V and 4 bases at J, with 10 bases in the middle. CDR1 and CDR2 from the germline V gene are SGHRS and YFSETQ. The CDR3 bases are TGCGCCAGCAGCTTGGGGGGAGCGGGCACCGGGGAGCTGTTTTTT. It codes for CASSLGGAGTGELFF.